This T cell receptor (beta chain) was profiled in a study of identifying expanded T cells in peripheral blood. Clones were sequenced by immunoSEQ multiplex PCR, and TCRdb holds only the in-frame ones, with some missing. Of approximately 75,000 clones listed, 75% to 90% are singletons. V shed 4 bases, J shed 5 bases, and the junction held 5 bases outside the gene matches. The germline V gene has CDR1 SGHTA and CDR2 FQGNSA. There are 14 residues in the CDR3. The chain joins TRBV7-2 to TRBJ2-4; 7 nucleotides agree with TRBD1. Sequences were obtained from blood. This TCR came from a person aged 18 to 75 in good health. The CDR3 is CASSSGQAQNIQYF. Written as DNA, the CDR3 is TGTGCCAGCAGCTCCGGACAGGCTCAAAACATTCAGTACTTC.